Each of the 14 T cell receptor beta chains below was sequenced from the same sample in a study of CD8 T cells in Susac syndrome. RNA amounts of roughly 0.45 to 1 ug underwent reverse transcription with random hexamers. TCRdb itself ran the immunoSEQ multiplex PCR reads through MiXCR, one entry per CDR3 protein. The sample records around 170,000 distinct CDR3 sequences, about 95% being singletons. The sequenced sample consisted of CD8+ T cells from PBMCs. These receptors all come from a human donor with Susac syndrome.

V and J are TRBV9 and TRBJ2-3; D possibly corresponds to TRBD1 (6 bases). V was shortened by 0 bases and J by 0 bases, with 11 bases between the two germline ends. CDR3 size: 16 residues. Per the germline V gene, CDR1 is SGDLS and CDR2 is YYNGEE. CDR3 sequence reads: CASSVVGGTSTDTQYF. The CDR3, as DNA: TGTGCCAGCAGCGTAGTAGGGGGAACGAGCACAGATACGCAGTATTTT.

V gene TRBV29-1 combines with J gene TRBJ2-2; the D call may be TRBD1 or TRBD2 (5 bases each). CDR1 SQVTM and CDR2 ANQGSEA come from the germline V gene. This CDR3 contains 15 residues. Trimming removed 5 bases from V and 5 bases from J, with 18 bases in between. The CDR3, as DNA: TGCAGCGTTCACGGAGGACATACAAAGACCGGGGAGCTGTTTTTT. Its translation: CSVHGGHTKTGELFF.

This rearrangement joins TRBV7-9 to TRBJ1-2, with 7 bases that match TRBD1. CDR3 length: 14 amino acids. From germline, CDR1 is SEHNR and CDR2 FQNEAQ (reference sequence). The junction had 1 base not matched to a gene; V was cut back by 0 bases and J by 3 bases. This chain's CDR3 is CASSLAGQDYGYTF. CDR3 DNA: TGTGCCAGCAGCTTAGCAGGACAGGACTATGGCTACACCTTC.

This chain links TRBV12-3 or TRBV12-4 with TRBJ2-1; D gene uncertain. The CDR3 length is 13 residues. The V and J ends lost 2 bases and 6 bases respectively, with 8 bases between them. The CDR3 DNA is TGTGCCAGCAGTTTATACGTAGCCAATGAGCAGTTCTTC. Translating it yields CASSLYVANEQFF.

The CDR3 region has the DNA TGTGCCACCAGCAGAGATCGGGCAGGGATGCTCCACGAGCAGTACTTC. Encoded protein: CATSRDRAGMLHEQYF. V usage is TRBV15 and J usage is TRBJ2-7; weak D call: TRBD1 (5 bases). CDR3 length: 16 residues. The V gene lost 0 bases and the J gene lost 5 bases, with 17 bases spanning the gap. Germline assignment: CDR1 LNHNV and CDR2 YYDKDF (reference sequence).

This rearrangement joins TRBV10-3 to TRBJ2-1; unclear D gene. Trimming left V 8 bases short and J 8 bases short, with 10 bases between. The CDR3 spans 11 residues. The germline gives CDR1 ENHRY, CDR2 SYGVKD. In DNA form, the CDR3 reads TGTGCCATCCGCGCAGGAGATGAGCAGTTCTTC. This translates into CAIRAGDEQFF.

The gene calls are TRBV4-1 and TRBJ2-5; 8 bases are a match to TRBD2. J lost 0 bases, V lost 0 bases, and 0 bases had no gene match. CDR1 is MGHRA and CDR2 is YSYEKL in the germline V gene. This CDR3 contains 15 residues. The CDR3 nucleotides read TGCGCCAGCAGCCAAGAACTAGCGGACCAAGAGACCCAGTACTTC. The encoded protein is CASSQELADQETQYF.

The J gene is TRBJ1-1, the V gene TRBV20-1; no clear D gene. Germline CDR1 and CDR2: DFQATT and SNEGSKA (reference sequence). The CDR3 length is 13 residues. The V and J ends lost 2 bases and 0 bases respectively, with 7 bases between them. The CDR3 DNA follows: TGCAGTGCTAGAACCAGACTGAACACTGAAGCTTTCTTT. Translation: CSARTRLNTEAFF.

This clonotype was detected a few times. V usage is TRBV6-2 or TRBV6-3 and J usage is TRBJ1-5; D gene ambiguous. The germline V and J ends were trimmed by 6 bases and 6 bases, with 9 bases remaining between them. Germline CDR1 reads MNHEY; CDR2 reads SVGEGT. The CDR3 is 12 residues long. The CDR3 region is CASSPGSQPQHF. The CDR3 DNA reads TGTGCCAGCAGCCCCGGGAGTCAGCCCCAGCATTTT.

The genes are TRBV29-1 and TRBJ2-1; 9 positions agree with TRBD2. CDR1 and CDR2 (germline): SQVTM, ANQGSEA. This CDR3 region has 15 residues. V lost 6 bases, J lost 5 bases, and 11 bases stayed unmatched. The CDR3 DNA reads as TGCAGCGTCAAGAACCGGCTAGCGGGGAACAATGAGCAGTTCTTC. This codes for CSVKNRLAGNNEQFF.

The gene calls are TRBV18 and TRBJ2-7, with TRBD2 matching 10 bases. The length of the CDR3 is 14 residues. J gave up 7 bases and V 4 bases, and 7 bases lay outside the gene matches. The germline V gene has CDR1 KGHSH and CDR2 LQKENI. The CDR3: CASSLGLASGEQYF. In nucleotides, the CDR3 is TGTGCCAGCTCACTGGGACTAGCGAGCGGGGAGCAGTACTTC.

This clonotype turned up a few times. The CDR3 reads CASSPGGDEQYF. The CDR3 DNA reads TGTGCCAGCAGCCCCGGGGGGGACGAGCAGTACTTC. V is TRBV9 and J is TRBJ2-7, with 8 positions matching TRBD2. V shed 4 bases, J shed 5 bases, and the junction held 2 bases outside the gene matches. The CDR3 has 12 residues. Germline-derived CDR1 and CDR2 are SGDLS and YYNGEE.

This chain links TRBV12-3 or TRBV12-4 with TRBJ1-1; D not resolved. The CDR3 sequence is 14 residues long. V dropped 5 bases and J dropped 1 base, with 11 bases sitting between them. CDR3 DNA: TGTGCCAGCAGTGACCCTGCAGGGAACACTGAAGCTTTCTTT. It specifies CASSDPAGNTEAFF.

The rearrangement links TRBV7-9 to TRBJ2-7, with TRBD2 matching 8 bases. The CDR3 runs to 17 residues. Germline V CDR1 and CDR2: SEHNR, FQNEAQ (reference sequence). Trimming removed 5 bases from V and 4 bases from J; junction bases left unmatched: 16. CDR3 nucleotides: TGTGCCAGCAGCCCGTCTGATCCGGGACTAGGCTATTACGAGCAGTACTTC. Translated, it gives CASSPSDPGLGYYEQYF. Combining the CDR3 with reference TRBV7-9 and TRBJ2-7 gives the whole variable domain DTGVSQNPRHKITKRGQNVTFRCDPISEHNRLYWYRQTLGQGPEFLTYFQNEAQLEKSRLLSDRFSAERPKGSFSTLEIQRTEQGDSAMYLCASSPSDPGLGYYEQYFGPGTRLTVT.